The next 5 T cell receptor beta chains were all read from a single sample in a study of T cell clonotyping in hematopoietic cell transplantation. Clones were sequenced by immunoSEQ multiplex PCR, and TCRdb holds only the in-frame ones, with some missing. The sample comprises about 16,000 clones, roughly 58% of which are singletons, and about 10% rests with the top ten. Sequencing used PBMCs, obtained 30 days after allogeneic stem cell transplant. The source is a male patient in his fifties who had an allogeneic stem cell transplant from an unrelated donor, so T cells may come from the graft donor. Some clones in this sample may be carry-over from other donors' samples.

The chain employs TRBV6-5 and TRBJ2-1; TRBD1 aligns across 7 bases. Per germline, CDR1 MNHEY and CDR2 SVGAGI. J was trimmed by 5 bases and V by 6 bases; bases with no gene match: 4. The length of the CDR3 is 13 residues. As DNA, the CDR3 is TGTGCCAGCAGCTGGACAGGAAACAATGAGCAGTTCTTC. It yields the protein CASSWTGNNEQFF.

The gene calls are TRBV6-5 and TRBJ1-2; D possibly corresponds to TRBD1 (5 bases). This CDR3 comprises 15 residues. CDR1 and CDR2 (germline): MNHEY, SVGAGI. The V end lost 6 bases, the J end lost 8 bases, and 22 bases lay between the germline ends. The CDR3 reads CASSHEKSGLAGYTF. Here the CDR3 DNA reads TGTGCCAGCAGCCACGAGAAATCAGGGTTGGCGGGCTACACCTTC.

The J gene is TRBJ1-2, the V gene TRBV25-1; 7 bases are a match to TRBD1. With V trimmed by 4 bases and J by 7 bases, 9 bases remained unmatched. CDR3 length equals 14 residues. The germline V gene encodes CDR1 MGHDK and CDR2 SYGVNS. The CDR3 DNA sequence: TGTGCCAGCAGTGCGACGACAGGGCTTGGTGGCTACACCTTC. Translating it yields CASSATTGLGGYTF.

The chain combines TRBV30 with TRBJ1-2; possibly TRBD1 for D (6 bases). The CDR3 is made up of 14 amino acids. Per germline, CDR1 GTSNPN and CDR2 SVGIG (reference sequence). Deletions cut 0 bases from V and 5 bases from J, with 13 bases between. The CDR3 protein is CAWSVPGQTYGYTF. The CDR3 DNA reads as TGTGCCTGGAGTGTACCTGGACAGACTTATGGCTACACCTTC.

This clone was detected only a few times. V gene TRBV7-2 combines with J gene TRBJ2-3, with no clear D. This CDR3 spans 15 amino acids. Germline CDR1 and CDR2: SGHTA and FQGNSA. Between the trimmed V and J ends, which lost 2 bases and 0 bases, there was a span of 9 bases. CDR3 amino acids: CASSLISGSTDTQYF. CDR3 in DNA: TGTGCCAGCAGCTTAATAAGTGGGAGCACAGATACGCAGTATTTT.